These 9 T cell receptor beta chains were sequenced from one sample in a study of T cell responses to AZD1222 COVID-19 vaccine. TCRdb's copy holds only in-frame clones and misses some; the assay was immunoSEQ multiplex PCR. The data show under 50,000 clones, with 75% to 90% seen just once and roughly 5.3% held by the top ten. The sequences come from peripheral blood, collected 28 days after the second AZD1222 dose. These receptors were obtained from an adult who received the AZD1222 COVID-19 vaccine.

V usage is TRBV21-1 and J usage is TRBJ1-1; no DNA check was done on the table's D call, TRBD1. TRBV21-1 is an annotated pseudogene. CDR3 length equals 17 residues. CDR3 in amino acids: CASSKALLPSWGKIAFF. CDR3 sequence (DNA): TGTGCCAGCAGCAAAGCGCTTTTACCGAGTTGGGGCAAGATAGCTTTCTTT.

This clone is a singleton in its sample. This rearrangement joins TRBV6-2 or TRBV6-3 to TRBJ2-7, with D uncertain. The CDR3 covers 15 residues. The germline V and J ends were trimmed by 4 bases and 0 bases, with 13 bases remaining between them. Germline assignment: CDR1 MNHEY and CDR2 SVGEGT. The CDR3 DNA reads TGTGCCAGCAGTTTAGACACGCCGAGCTCCTACGAGCAGTACTTC. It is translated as CASSLDTPSSYEQYF.

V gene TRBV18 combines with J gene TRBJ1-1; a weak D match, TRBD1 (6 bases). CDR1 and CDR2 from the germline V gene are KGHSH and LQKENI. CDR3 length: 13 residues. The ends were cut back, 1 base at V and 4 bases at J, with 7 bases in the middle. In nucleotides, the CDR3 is TGTGCCAGCTCACCACAGGGGGGCACTGAAGCTTTCTTT. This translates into CASSPQGGTEAFF.

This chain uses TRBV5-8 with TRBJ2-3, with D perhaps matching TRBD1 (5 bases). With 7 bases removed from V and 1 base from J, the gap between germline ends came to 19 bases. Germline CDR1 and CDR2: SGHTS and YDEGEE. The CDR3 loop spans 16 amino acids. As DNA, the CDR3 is TGTGCCAGCCCCGATTGGGGCAATCTCCGCACAGATACGCAGTATTTT. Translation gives CASPDWGNLRTDTQYF.

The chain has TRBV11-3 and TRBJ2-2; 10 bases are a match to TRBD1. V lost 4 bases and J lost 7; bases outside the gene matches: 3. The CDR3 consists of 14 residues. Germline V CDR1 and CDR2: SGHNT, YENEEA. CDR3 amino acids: CASSSGQGIGELFF. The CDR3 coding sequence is TGTGCCAGCAGCTCGGGACAGGGGATCGGGGAGCTGTTTTTT.

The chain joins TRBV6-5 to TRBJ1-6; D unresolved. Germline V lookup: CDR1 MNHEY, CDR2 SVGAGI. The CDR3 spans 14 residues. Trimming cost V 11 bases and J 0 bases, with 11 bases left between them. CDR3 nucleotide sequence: TGTGCCGGCGGGGATGGCTCCTATAATTCACCCCTCCACTTT. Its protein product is CAGGDGSYNSPLHF.

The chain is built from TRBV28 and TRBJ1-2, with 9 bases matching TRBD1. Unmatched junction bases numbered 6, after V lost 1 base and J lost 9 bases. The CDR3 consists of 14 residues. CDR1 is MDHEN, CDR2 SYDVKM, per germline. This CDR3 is CASSLSGTGPSYTF. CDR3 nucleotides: TGTGCCAGCAGTTTATCGGGGACAGGGCCGAGCTACACCTTC.

This chain's CDR3 is CASNQVGATNEKLFF. The CDR3 nucleotides read TGTGCCAGCAATCAAGTCGGGGCAACTAATGAAAAACTGTTTTTT. The chain has TRBV6-6 and TRBJ1-4; no clear D. Trimming shortened V by 7 bases and J by 0 bases, and 12 bases separated the two germline ends. Germline CDR1 reads MNHNY; CDR2 reads SVGAGI (reference sequence). CDR3 length: 15 residues.

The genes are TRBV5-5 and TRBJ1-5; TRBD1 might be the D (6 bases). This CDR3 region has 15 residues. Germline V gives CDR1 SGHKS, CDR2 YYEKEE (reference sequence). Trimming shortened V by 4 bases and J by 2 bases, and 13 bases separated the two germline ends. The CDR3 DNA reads TGTGCCAGCAGCATCCGACAGGAGCGCAATCAGCCCCAGCATTTT. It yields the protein CASSIRQERNQPQHF.